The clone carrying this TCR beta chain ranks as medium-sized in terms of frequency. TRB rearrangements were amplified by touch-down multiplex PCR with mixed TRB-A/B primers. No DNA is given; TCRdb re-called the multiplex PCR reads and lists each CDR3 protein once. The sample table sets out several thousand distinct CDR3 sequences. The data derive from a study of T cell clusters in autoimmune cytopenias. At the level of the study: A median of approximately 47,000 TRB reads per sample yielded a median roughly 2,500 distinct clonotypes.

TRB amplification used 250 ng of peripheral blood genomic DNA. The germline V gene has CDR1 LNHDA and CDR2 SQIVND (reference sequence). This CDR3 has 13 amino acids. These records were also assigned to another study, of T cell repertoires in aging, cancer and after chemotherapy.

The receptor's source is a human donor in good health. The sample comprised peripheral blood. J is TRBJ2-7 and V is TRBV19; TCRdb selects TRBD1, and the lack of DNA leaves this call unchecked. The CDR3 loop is CASSPGTGYEQYF.